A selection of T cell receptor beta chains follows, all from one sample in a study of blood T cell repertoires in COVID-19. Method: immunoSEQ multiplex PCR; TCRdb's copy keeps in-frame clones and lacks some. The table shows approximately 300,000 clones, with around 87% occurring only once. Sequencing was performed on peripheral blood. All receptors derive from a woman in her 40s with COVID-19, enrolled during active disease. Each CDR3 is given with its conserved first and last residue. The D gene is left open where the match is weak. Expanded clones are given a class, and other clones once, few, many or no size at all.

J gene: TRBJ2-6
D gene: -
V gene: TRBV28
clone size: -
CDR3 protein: CASRPRGSGANVLTF
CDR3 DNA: TGTGCCAGCAGGCCTCGGGGCTCTGGGGCCAACGTCCTGACTTTC

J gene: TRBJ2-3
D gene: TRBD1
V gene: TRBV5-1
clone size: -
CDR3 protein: CASSSEGQGRLTDTQYF
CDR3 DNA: TGCGCCAGCAGCTCGGAGGGACAGGGGCGGTTAACAGATACGCAGTATTTT

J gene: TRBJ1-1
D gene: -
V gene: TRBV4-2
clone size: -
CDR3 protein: CASSQEPRGTYWNTEAFF
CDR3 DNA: TGTGCCAGCAGCCAAGAACCCAGGGGAACCTACTGGAACACTGAAGCTTTCTTT

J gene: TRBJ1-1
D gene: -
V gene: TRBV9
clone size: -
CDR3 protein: CASSVEWGGPGTEAFF
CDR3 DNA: TGTGCCAGCAGCGTAGAATGGGGGGGACCGGGCACTGAAGCTTTCTTT

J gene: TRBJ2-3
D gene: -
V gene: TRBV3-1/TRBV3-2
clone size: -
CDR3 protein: CASSQSGGTGTDTQYF
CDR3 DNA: TGTGCCAGCAGCCAATCCGGCGGGACTGGCACAGATACGCAGTATTTT

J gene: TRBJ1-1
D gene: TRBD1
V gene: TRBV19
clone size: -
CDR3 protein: CASSILGQESF
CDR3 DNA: TGTGCCAGTAGTATTCTAGGACAGGAGAGCTTT

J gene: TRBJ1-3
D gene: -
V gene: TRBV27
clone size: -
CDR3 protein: CASSSLSSSGNTIYF
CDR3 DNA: TGTGCCAGCAGTTCCCTTAGCAGCTCTGGAAACACCATATATTTT

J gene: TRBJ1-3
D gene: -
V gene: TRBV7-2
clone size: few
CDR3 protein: CASSFNRLLGNTIYF
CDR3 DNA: TGTGCCAGCAGCTTCAACAGGCTTCTAGGAAACACCATATATTTT

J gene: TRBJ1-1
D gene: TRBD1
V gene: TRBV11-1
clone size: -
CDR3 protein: CASGQDRMNTEAFF
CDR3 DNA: TGTGCCAGCGGACAGGACAGGATGAACACTGAAGCTTTCTTT

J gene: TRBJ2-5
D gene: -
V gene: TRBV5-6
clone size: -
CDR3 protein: CASSLAGRQTQYF
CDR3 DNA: TGTGCCAGCAGCTTGGCAGGGAGGCAGACCCAGTACTTC

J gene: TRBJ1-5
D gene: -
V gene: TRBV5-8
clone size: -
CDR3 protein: CASSLRSGSGQPQHF
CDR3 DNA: TGTGCCAGCAGCTTGCGGTCAGGGTCAGGTCAGCCCCAGCATTTT

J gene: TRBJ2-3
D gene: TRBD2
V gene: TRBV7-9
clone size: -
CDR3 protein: CASRLAGTDTQYF
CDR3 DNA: TGTGCCAGCAGACTAGCGGGCACAGATACGCAGTATTTT

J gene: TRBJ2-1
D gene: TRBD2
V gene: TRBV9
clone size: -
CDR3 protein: CASSALGGGSGGLYNEQFF
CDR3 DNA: TGTGCCAGCAGCGCTTTGGGAGGTGGTAGCGGGGGCCTTTACAATGAGCAGTTCTTC

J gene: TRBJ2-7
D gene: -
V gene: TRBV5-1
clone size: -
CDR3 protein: CASSLGHPYEQYF
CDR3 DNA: TGCGCCAGCAGCTTGGGGCACCCTTACGAGCAGTACTTC